Described below is a single T cell receptor (beta chain) sequence and its context. The CDR3 spans 15 residues. V lost 4 bases, J lost 0 bases, and 9 bases lay in between. The germline V gene encodes CDR1 KGHDR and CDR2 SFDVKD. The data stem from a study of blood T cell repertoires in COVID-19. Study information: Donors in the United States, Italy and Spain gave samples during acute or convalescent COVID-19. In each case, the material was cDNA or gDNA derived from T cells, B-cell-depleted T cells, or PBMCs.

Original data processing: It was from reference gene primer amplification that nucleated cell counts were estimated. Profiling relied on immunoSEQ multiplex PCR, and the TCRdb table lists in-frame clones only, not all of them. V and J calls and clone size are given by that table; D and trimming were obtained from the DNA. The table includes 62,000 or so clones, just over 85% detected once. This chain joins TRBV24-1 and TRBJ2-1; TRBD2 might be the D (5 bases). This TCR was sampled from an older woman with acute or convalescent COVID-19. Sequencing used peripheral blood. DNA for the CDR3: TGTGCCACCAGTGACGGGGTGAGCTCCTACAATGAGCAGTTCTTC. It translates to CATSDGVSSYNEQFF.